This T cell receptor beta chain was documented in a study of cytomegalovirus exposure and HLA in healthy donors (dated by TCRdb to 2015 to 2018). Regarding the study in general: According to a later analysis, the 120 or so validation repertoires were produced on the same platform as the 700 or so repertoires of the first cohort. The study aimed to test whether cataloging public T cell receptors could reveal signatures of past pathogen exposure. A separate validation cohort of approximately 130 different subjects was used in addition to the roughly 670-subject first cohort. To predict cytomegalovirus infection status, the study brought together high-throughput TCR immunosequencing, statistical association of individual TCRs with disease status, and machine learning.

Donors formed part of the validation cohort, which comprised 95 to 150 subjects and was distinct from the first cohort of under 850 subjects. V is clipped by 5 bases and J by 0 bases, and the sequence between their germline boundaries is 10 bases long. Reading from cysteine to phenylalanine, the CDR3 counts 15 amino acids. CDR3 DNA only is kept here, 45 bases in frame from base 1. From a lookup of the germline V gene, CDR1 and CDR2 are SGHVS and FQNEAQ. As regards this clone: What this receptor recognizes is not known. The input lacks base qualities; no much larger clone sits a single base away.

The paper's findings and limits, for the study overall: A later analysis had no HLA typing for the validation cohort, so co-occurrence there was scored across all 110 or so repertoires. Of the cluster scores, around 95% were above 0 in a later analysis, which found that TCRs clustered in the first cohort also tended to co-occur in the roughly 130 validation repertoires. The classifier was reported to diagnose cytomegalovirus status with high specificity and sensitivity in both the original and validation cohorts. The authors suggested that the approach could potentially be extended to other disease states and immunological phenotypes. The study listed 150 to 200 TCR beta chains as associated with cytomegalovirus. In vitro tests confirmed that a few of the cytomegalovirus-associated TCR beta chains recognize cytomegalovirus antigens. While some public TCRs were present in many individuals, most TCR sequences turned up only very rarely across donors.

To prepare the library, the immunoSEQ multiplex PCR assay was applied. The authors' pipeline ran thus. A statistical classification framework was built for diagnosing cytomegalovirus status from the catalog of TCR beta chain sequences. The source is immuneACCESS, and TCRdb retained only in-frame sequences with V and J called. Part of the clones is not carried over; for the studies checked, unresolved V genes explain less than half of this, and the remainder is unexplained. V, J and clone size were drawn from that table, and D and trimming were deduced from the DNA. The sample records roughly 310,000 clones, nearly 90% of which are singletons. Jointly, the top ten make up approximately 0.95% of the sample.

The chain couples TRBV7-8 to TRBJ1-4; the D gene identity is not certain. The sequence was collected from a man aged 30-40 years in good health and CMV-seronegative. Sequencing was performed on PBMCs. At the DNA level, the sequence is TGTGCCAGCAGCCCCCTAGTATCAACTAATGAAAAACTGTTTTTT. Translated, it gives CASSPLVSTNEKLFF.